This T cell receptor beta chain originates from a study of shared clonotypes between healthy human individuals. Across the study: Per donor, three plates held CD4 naive cells, three held CD4 memory, two held CD8 naive and one held CD8 memory. Study findings and constraints: Unshared clonotypes carried lower generation probabilities than those common to all four donors.

CD45RO-negative CD8 cells positively selected for CCR7 made up the naive population, which excluded terminally differentiated effector memory CD45RA+ cells. HIV-negative, healthy adults without recent acute infections or vaccinations were the donors. This CDR3 spans 15 amino acids. V lost 0 bases and J 0 bases, leaving 8 bases between the germline ends. Germline CDR1 KGHSH, CDR2 LQKENI. About this clone: Its cognate antigen is unknown. Within the sample, other DNA sequences also encode this same CDR3.

In the sorted-subset replicate PCRs, around 200 ng DNA, 25,000 to 35,000 T cell genomes, was used. Repertoires were generated with immunoSEQ multiplex PCR, while TCRdb's copy carries only in-frame clones and drops some. The data show around 1.9 million clones, with roughly 91% seen just once and more than 1.5% held by the top ten. Sequences were obtained from naive CD8+ T cells from PBMCs. This TCR came from a man between 18 and 35 years old in good health. Some clones in this sample may be carry-over from other donors' samples. The chain carries TRBV18 and TRBJ1-1; tentatively, D is TRBD1 (5 bases). CDR3 coding DNA: TGTGCCAGCTCACCACCCGGGGGACTGAACACTGAAGCTTTCTTT. It encodes CASSPPGGLNTEAFF. Full variable domain (rest looked up from reference TRBV18 and TRBJ1-1): NAGVMQNPRHLVRRRGQEARLRCSPMKGHSHVYWYRQLPEEGLKFMVYLQKENIIDESGMPKERFSAEFPKEGPSILRIQQVVRGDSAAYFCASSPPGGLNTEAFFGQGTRLTVV.